The T cell receptor beta chain described here comes from a study of blood T cell repertoires in COVID-19. Study-wide context: COVID-19 samples from acute and convalescent phases originated in the United States, Italy and Spain. In each case, the material was cDNA or gDNA derived from T cells, B-cell-depleted T cells, or PBMCs.

The protocol was immunoSEQ multiplex PCR, while the TCRdb copy is restricted to in-frame clones and leaves out a portion. The repertoire holds a few hundred thousand clones, 87% seen once, with 2.2% in the top ten. The sequenced sample was peripheral blood. This clonotype was sampled from a woman aged 50 to 60 who had recovered from COVID-19.

The CDR3 is CACQGRTGELFF. The DNA for the CDR3 is TGTGCCTGTCAGGGTCGTACCGGGGAGCTGTTTTTT. This rearrangement joins TRBV19 to TRBJ2-2; D is possibly TRBD1 (5 bases). Germline V gene lookup returns CDR1 LNHDA and CDR2 SQIVND (reference sequence). Trimming took 11 bases from V and 5 from J, leaving 12 bases between them. The CDR3 spans 12 residues.